Described below is a single TCR beta chain sequence and its context. Cohort assignment relied on participant-reported clinical history. V gave up 8 bases and J gave up 4 bases, with 5 bases separating them. Germline CDR1 MDHEN, CDR2 SYDVKM. CDR3 length equals 10 residues. The method was immunoSEQ multiplex PCR; TCRdb's version includes in-frame clones alone and lacks a portion of them. The sample includes 300,000 to 350,000 clones, around 87% of them seen just once. These data originate in a study of blood T cell repertoires in COVID-19. Overall study: Both acute and convalescent COVID-19 samples were obtained from the United States, Italy and Spain. Nucleic acid was either cDNA or gDNA, and it came from T cells, B-cell-depleted T cells, or PBMCs.

The V and J genes are TRBV28 and TRBJ2-5; no reliable D call. Sample: PBMCs or T cells enriched from blood (not recorded which). This TCR was sampled from a woman between 18 and 29 years old with acute COVID-19. The CDR3 region has the DNA TGTGCCAGCCGTCGAGAGACCCAGTACTTC. Translated, it gives CASRRETQYF.